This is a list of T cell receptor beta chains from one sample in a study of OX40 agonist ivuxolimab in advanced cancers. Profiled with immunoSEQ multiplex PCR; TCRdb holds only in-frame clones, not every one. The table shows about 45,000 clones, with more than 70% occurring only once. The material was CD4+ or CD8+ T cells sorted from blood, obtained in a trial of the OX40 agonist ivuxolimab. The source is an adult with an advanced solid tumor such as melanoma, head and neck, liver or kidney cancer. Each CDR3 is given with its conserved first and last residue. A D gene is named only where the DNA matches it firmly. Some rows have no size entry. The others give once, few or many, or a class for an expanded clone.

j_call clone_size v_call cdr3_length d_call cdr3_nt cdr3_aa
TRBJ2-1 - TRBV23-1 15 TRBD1 TGCGCCAGCAGTCATAGGGGACAGAGACGCAATGAGCAGTTCTTC CASSHRGQRRNEQFF
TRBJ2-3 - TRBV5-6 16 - TGTGCCAGCAGCTTGCTTGGGCGAGGGGACTTCGGGACGCAGTATTTT CASSLLGRGDFGTQYF
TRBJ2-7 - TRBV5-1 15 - TGCGCCAGCAGCTTGGCTGGGGGTCGATCGGACGAGCAGTACTTC CASSLAGGRSDEQYF
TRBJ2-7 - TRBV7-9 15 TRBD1 TGTGCCAGCAGCCCCGGGACAGGGGTGGACTACGAGCAGTACTTC CASSPGTGVDYEQYF
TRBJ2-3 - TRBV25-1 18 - TGTGCCAGCAGTCACCACTCTAAAGGGATCACAGGGACAGATACGCAGTATTTT CASSHHSKGITGTDTQYF
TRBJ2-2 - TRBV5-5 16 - TGTGCCAGCAGCTTGGCGCAGGGGTGGAGCACCGGGGAGCTGTTTTTT CASSLAQGWSTGELFF
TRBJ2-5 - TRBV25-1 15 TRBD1 TGTGCCAGCAGTCCCGGACAGGTGGGAAGGGGGACCCAGTACTTC CASSPGQVGRGTQYF
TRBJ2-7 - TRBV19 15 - TGTGCCAGTAGTAAGGGACTCAGGAAAGTATACGAGCAGTACTTC CASSKGLRKVYEQYF
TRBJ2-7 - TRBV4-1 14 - TGCGCCAGCAGCCAAGAAGTAGTGAACTACGAGCAGTACTTC CASSQEVVNYEQYF
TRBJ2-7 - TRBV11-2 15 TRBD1 TGTGCCAGCAGCATGGGGACAGGGTCGCCCTACGAGCAGTACTTC CASSMGTGSPYEQYF
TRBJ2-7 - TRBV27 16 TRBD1 TGTGCCAGCAGTTTTCGGGGAACAGGGGGAAACTACGAGCAGTACTTC CASSFRGTGGNYEQYF
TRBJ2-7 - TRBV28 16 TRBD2 TGTGCCAGCAACATCCCTGGGGAGGGTGGGTCCTACGAGCAGTACTTC CASNIPGEGGSYEQYF
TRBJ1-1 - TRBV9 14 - TGTGCCAGCAGCGTCCACTTCGGAGGCACTGAAGCTTTCTTT CASSVHFGGTEAFF
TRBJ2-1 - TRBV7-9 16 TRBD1 TGTGCCAGCAGCCATCCGGCAGGGGGCCAGTACAATGAGCAGTTCTTC CASSHPAGGQYNEQFF
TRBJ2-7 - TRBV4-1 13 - TGCGCCAGCAGCCAAGTGGGCAGGGACGAGCAGTACTTC CASSQVGRDEQYF
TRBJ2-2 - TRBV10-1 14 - TGCGCCAGCAGTGAAGGGGGGACCGTGGGGGAGCTGTTTTTT CASSEGGTVGELFF
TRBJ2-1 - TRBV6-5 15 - TGTGCCAGCAGGGAGAGACTCTTACTGTACAATGAGCAGTTCTTC CASRERLLLYNEQFF
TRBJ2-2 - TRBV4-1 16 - TGCGCCAGCAGCCGTGCGGGCCTCAGCGACACCGGGGAGCTGTTTTTT CASSRAGLSDTGELFF
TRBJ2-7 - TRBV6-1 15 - TGTGCCAGCAGTGAAGAAGATACAGGCACCTACGAGCAGTACTTC CASSEEDTGTYEQYF
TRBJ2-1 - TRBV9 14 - TGTGCCAGCAGCGTAGATAAGTTGGGCAATGAGCAGTTCTTC CASSVDKLGNEQFF
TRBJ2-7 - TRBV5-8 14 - TGTGCCAGCAGCTTAATAGGGGGTTCCCACGAGCAGTACTTC CASSLIGGSHEQYF
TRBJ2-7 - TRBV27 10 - TGTGCCAGCGGGTATTACGAGCAGTACTTC CASGYYEQYF
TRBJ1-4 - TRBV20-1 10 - TGCAGTGCCACAGGTGAAAAACTGTTTTTT CSATGEKLFF
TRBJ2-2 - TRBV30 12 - TGTGCCTGGAGTTCTGGTGCCGGGGAGCTGTTTTTT CAWSSGAGELFF
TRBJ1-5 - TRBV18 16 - TGTGCCAGCTCCTTTGACACAGTAGGGATCAATCAGCCCCAGCATTTT CASSFDTVGINQPQHF
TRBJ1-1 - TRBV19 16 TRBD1 TGTGCCAGTAGTATAGACACAGGGGGCACGGACACTGAAGCTTTCTTT CASSIDTGGTDTEAFF
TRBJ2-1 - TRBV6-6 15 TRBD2 TGTGCCAGCAGGTCGGGAGGGGGGTACTACAATGAGCAGTTCTTC CASRSGGGYYNEQFF
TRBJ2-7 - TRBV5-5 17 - TGTGCCAGCAGCGCCCGGGACTCTCTCAGTCGGTCCTACGAGCAGTACTTC CASSARDSLSRSYEQYF
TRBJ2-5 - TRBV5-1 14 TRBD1 TGCGCCAGCAGCTTTCAGGGGGCGCGGGAGACCCAGTACTTC CASSFQGARETQYF
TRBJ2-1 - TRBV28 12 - TGTGCCAGCAGTTTTCTGATAGGTGAGCAGTTCTTC CASSFLIGEQFF
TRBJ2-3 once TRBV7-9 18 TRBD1 TGTGCCAGCAGCGCATATGGAACAAGGACAGGGGGCGCAGATACGCAGTATTTT CASSAYGTRTGGADTQYF
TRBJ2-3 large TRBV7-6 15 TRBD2 TGTGCCAGCAGCCCCTCTTCGCGGGAGACAGATACGCAGTATTTT CASSPSSRETDTQYF
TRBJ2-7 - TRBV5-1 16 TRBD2 TGCGCCAGCAGCTTGCCCTCAGGGACTAGCGGGAGCGAGCAGTACTTC CASSLPSGTSGSEQYF
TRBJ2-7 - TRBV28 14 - TGTGCCAGCAGCCCGGTGCACTCGGGCCAGGAGCAGTACTTC CASSPVHSGQEQYF
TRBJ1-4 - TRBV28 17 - TGTGCCAGCAGTTTATGGGGCGCGGGGACACTTAATGAAAAACTGTTTTTT CASSLWGAGTLNEKLFF
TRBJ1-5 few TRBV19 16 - TGTGCCAGTAGTATAGGTCCCGGGTCGGGCAATCAGCCCCAGCATTTT CASSIGPGSGNQPQHF
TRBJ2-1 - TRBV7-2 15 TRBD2 TGTGCCAGCAGCCCTCGGACTAGGGCGGGAGTTGAGCAGTTCTTC CASSPRTRAGVEQFF
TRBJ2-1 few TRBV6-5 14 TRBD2 TGTGCCAGCCGACTAGCGGGAGGTTATAATGAGCAGTTCTTC CASRLAGGYNEQFF
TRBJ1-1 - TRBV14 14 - TGTGCCAGCAGTTCGGCCTCAGGAGGCGCTGAAGCTTTCTTT CASSSASGGAEAFF
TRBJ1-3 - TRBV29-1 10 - TGCAGCGTTGATTCGGACACCATATATTTT CSVDSDTIYF
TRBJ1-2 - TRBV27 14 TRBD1 TGTGCCAGCAGACTACAGGGGGCGGGTTATGGCTACACCTTC CASRLQGAGYGYTF
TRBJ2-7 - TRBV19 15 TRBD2 TGTGCCAGTACAACCGGGACTAGCGGGAAAAACGAGCAGTACTTC CASTTGTSGKNEQYF
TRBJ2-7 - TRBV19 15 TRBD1 TGTGCCAGTAGTATAGCAGGGACAGGACCCTACGAGCAGTACTTC CASSIAGTGPYEQYF
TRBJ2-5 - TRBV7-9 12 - TGTGCCAGCAGCTTAGTCGGGGATTCGGTGGACTTC CASSLVGDSVDF
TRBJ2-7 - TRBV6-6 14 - TGTGCCAGCAGCGGACAGCAACTGGGTTTCGAGCAGTACTTC CASSGQQLGFEQYF
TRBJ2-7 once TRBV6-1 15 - TGTGCCAGCAGTGACCCCGGGGCCCCCTCCTACGAGCAGTACTTC CASSDPGAPSYEQYF
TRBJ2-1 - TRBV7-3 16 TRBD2 TGTGCCAGCAGCTTTTACCCGGCGCGGGAGTGGGATGAGCAGTTCTTC CASSFYPAREWDEQFF
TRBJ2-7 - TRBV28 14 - TGTGCCAGCAGTTTCGGTCGTCCCAGGGTTATGGTTTACTTC CASSFGRPRVMVYF
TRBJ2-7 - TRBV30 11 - TGTGCCTGGAGCGCATCCTACGAGCAGTACTTC CAWSASYEQYF
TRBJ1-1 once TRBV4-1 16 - TGCGCCAGCAGCCAAGAGGGTGGGGTACCCAACACTGAAGCTTTCTTT CASSQEGGVPNTEAFF
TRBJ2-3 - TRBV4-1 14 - TGCGCCAGCAGCCATACCGGGACTTTGCTTACGCAGTATTTT CASSHTGTLLTQYF
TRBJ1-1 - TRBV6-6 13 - TGTGCCAGCAGCCAACAGGGAGGCACTGAAGCTTTCTTT CASSQQGGTEAFF
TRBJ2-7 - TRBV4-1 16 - TGCGCCAGCAGCCAAAGCCTATATGCCTTGCAGGTTTTGCAGTACTTC CASSQSLYALQVLQYF
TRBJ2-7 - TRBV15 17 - TGTGCCACCAGCAGATCTAGGGCCACCAACCAACAGTACGAGCAGTACTTC CATSRSRATNQQYEQYF